This is a list of T cell receptor beta chains from one sample in a study of radiation and T cells in renal cell carcinoma. The protocol was immunoSEQ multiplex PCR, while the TCRdb copy is restricted to in-frame clones and leaves out a portion. The table shows around 9,300 clones, with 63% occurring only once. Sequencing was performed on tumor tissue, taken from a patient whose treatment included radiotherapy and nephrectomy. These receptors originate from a woman aged 45-59 years with renal cell carcinoma. CDR3s include the opening cysteine and the closing phenylalanine or tryptophan. Each record gives: V gene, J gene, clone size, CDR3 length, D gene, CDR3 DNA, CDR3 protein. The D gene is left open where the match is weak. The size entry is marked missing in some rows and otherwise reads once, few, many or a size class.

TRBV18	TRBJ1-3	.	13	.	TGTGCCAGCTCACTACAACAGGGTGACACCATATATTTT	CASSLQQGDTIYF
TRBV9	TRBJ2-7	few	14	.	TGTGCCAGCAGCCCGCAGACAGGTCGAAACGAGCAGTACTTC	CASSPQTGRNEQYF
TRBV4-3	TRBJ2-3	.	15	.	TGCGCCAGCAGCCTCCGGGCGTTCGGGACAGATACGCAGTATTTT	CASSLRAFGTDTQYF
TRBV19	TRBJ2-1	.	13	TRBD2	TGTGCCAGTGCGCTAGGGCGGGAGGGGAAGCAGTTCTTC	CASALGREGKQFF
TRBV6-1	TRBJ2-5	.	14	TRBD1	TGTGCCAGCAGTGACAGGGGGTCGGTGGAGACCCAGTACTTC	CASSDRGSVETQYF
TRBV7-2	TRBJ2-7	.	13	.	TGTGCCAGCAGCTGGACAAGCTCCTACGAGCAGTACTTC	CASSWTSSYEQYF
TRBV7-8	TRBJ2-4	.	18	TRBD2	TGTGCCAGCAGCTTAGGATCTAGCGGGGGCGCACATAAAAACATTCAGTACTTC	CASSLGSSGGAHKNIQYF
TRBV6-5	TRBJ2-1	few	14	TRBD2	TGTGCCAGCAGTAGCGGGAGCTCCTACAATGAGCAGTTCTTC	CASSSGSSYNEQFF
TRBV28	TRBJ2-1	.	15	TRBD2	TGTGCCAGCAGTTTTAGCGGGAGCTCCTACAATGAGCAGTTCTTC	CASSFSGSSYNEQFF
TRBV6-9	TRBJ2-2	.	15	.	TGTGCCAGCAGGTTTGAGGGATCCTGGACCGGGGAGCTGTTTTTT	CASRFEGSWTGELFF
TRBV25-1	TRBJ2-1	.	14	.	TGTGCCAGCGAACCCGGACGGTGGTACAATGAGCAGTTCTTC	CASEPGRWYNEQFF